The clone carrying this T cell receptor (beta chain) is a singleton in its sample. TCRdb's table, derived via immunoSEQ multiplex PCR, lists solely in-frame clones and lacks some. The sample gives over 250,000 clones, roughly 85% of which show up once; approximately 12% is in the top ten. The germline CDR1 and CDR2 sequences are MNHEY and SVGEGT. The CDR3 is 15 amino acids. The V segment lost 5 bases and the J segment 4 bases; nucleotides outside the gene matches: 9. These data are taken from a study of blood T cell repertoires in COVID-19. Study background: T cells, B-cell-depleted T cells, or PBMCs provided the cDNA or gDNA that served as material.

Sequenced material: peripheral blood. The receptor was derived from a human donor in a cohort sampled during active COVID-19. The V and J genes are TRBV6-2 or TRBV6-3 and TRBJ2-5, with 8 bases lining up with TRBD1. Written as DNA, the CDR3 is TGTGCCAGCAGTGAGACGAGGACAGGGCTAGAGACCCAGTACTTC. Encoded protein: CASSETRTGLETQYF.